This TCR beta chain was documented in a study of blood T cells in healthy people across ages. Using a J-beta primer mix together with a sample-barcoded 5' primer, a second PCR was run for roughly 7 to 12 cycles. One entry per CDR3 protein results from TCRdb running MiXCR on the 5' RACE reads. The sample carries about 560,000 distinct CDR3 sequences, about 25% recorded once. The total RNA that was extracted per sample amounted to at least 5.5 micrograms. This clonotype was counted a single time. The V and J ends lost 9 bases and 4 bases, in that order; junction bases with no gene match: 4. The CDR3 totals 13 residues. This sample also belongs to another study, concerning T cells of mothers and their children. From that second work: The second PCR's M1S primer added sample barcodes and 2-4 random nucleotides. Related mother-child pairs showed slightly higher but non-significant overlap than unrelated pairs.

The chain links TRBV12-3 or TRBV12-4 to TRBJ2-3; 10 bases match TRBD2. Sequenced sample: blood. This TCR was recovered from a boy aged 2 to 10 in good health. The CDR3 nucleotides read TGTGCCAGTGTAGCGGGAGGTCCAGATACGCAGTATTTT. Residues: CASVAGGPDTQYF.